This is a list of T cell receptor beta chains from one sample in a study of T cell responses to AZD1222 COVID-19 vaccine. The protocol was immunoSEQ multiplex PCR, while the TCRdb copy is restricted to in-frame clones and leaves out a portion. This table holds approximately 260,000 clones, 85% to 95% found once. The sequencing used peripheral blood, collected on day 0 of AZD1222 vaccination. Receptors originate from an adult in good health. Both conserved end residues are trimmed from each CDR3. Fields, in order: J gene, D gene, V gene, CDR3 protein. A D gene is named only where the DNA matches it firmly.

TRBJ2-6,NA,TRBV28,ASSLRLSGANVLT
TRBJ1-1,NA,TRBV7-8,ASSSAGQTTEAF
TRBJ2-1,NA,TRBV7-9,ASSLTASSYNEQF
TRBJ2-3,NA,TRBV10-3,AISESQGGDTQY
TRBJ2-7,NA,TRBV15,ATSIHAGDTTYEQY
TRBJ2-7,NA,TRBV27,ASSLLSYEQY
TRBJ1-4,NA,TRBV29-1,SVRGGFSNEKLF
TRBJ2-3,NA,TRBV19,ASSTAFTDTQY
TRBJ1-2,TRBD1,TRBV7-2,ASSPTGGWGYT
TRBJ1-6,NA,TRBV4-1,ASSQEPSGLNSPLH
TRBJ2-7,NA,TRBV6-5,ASSYGGTVSTEQY
TRBJ2-7,NA,TRBV9,ASSPSNVGYEQY
TRBJ1-1,TRBD1,TRBV29-1,SVVRQGGTEAF
TRBJ1-6,NA,TRBV28,ASRDLSYSPLH
TRBJ2-3,NA,TRBV7-9,ASSLAFKLTDTQY
TRBJ2-7,TRBD2,TRBV5-4,ASSLGNSGIYEQY
TRBJ1-5,NA,TRBV6-2/TRBV6-3,ASSLATVQPQH
TRBJ1-3,NA,TRBV21-1,ASSKSGTEGGNTIY
TRBJ1-3,TRBD1,TRBV2,ASTRTGTGNTIY
TRBJ2-2,NA,TRBV6-2/TRBV6-3,ASSLRLAGELF
TRBJ2-1,NA,TRBV12-3/TRBV12-4,ASSQPHEQF
TRBJ1-2,NA,TRBV6-5,ASSYSWRDGYT
TRBJ2-7,TRBD1,TRBV5-4,ASSGTTGFREQY
TRBJ2-7,TRBD1,TRBV24-1,ATSDYRGFEQY
TRBJ2-7,NA,TRBV4-1,ASSQAPQGLKGEQY
TRBJ1-5,NA,TRBV6-1,ASSDPWGVGRPQH
TRBJ1-1,NA,TRBV10-1,ASSAGRNTEAF
TRBJ2-5,NA,TRBV5-1,ASSLRADQETQY
TRBJ2-7,NA,TRBV7-9,ASRGWTYEQY
TRBJ2-1,TRBD1,TRBV5-6,ASSLGQGIEQF
TRBJ2-7,NA,TRBV11-2,ASSLDMRLPSYEQY
TRBJ1-2,NA,TRBV2,ASSEGGGSGQDGYT
TRBJ1-6,TRBD1,TRBV7-6,ASSLERGGGYLAKPLH
TRBJ2-3,TRBD2,TRBV4-2,ASSQIPSGRRSTDTQY
TRBJ2-5,NA,TRBV2,ARGGATETQY
TRBJ2-2,NA,TRBV29-1,SVDPQGFGELF
TRBJ2-1,NA,TRBV5-1,ASSSRDLTYNEQF
TRBJ2-1,TRBD2,TRBV27,ASSSLAGRYNEQF
TRBJ2-7,NA,TRBV20-1,SAGDVYEQY
TRBJ2-2,NA,TRBV7-3,ASGRASGGELF
TRBJ1-5,NA,TRBV4-1,ASSQDPGRLNQPQH
TRBJ1-3,NA,TRBV27,ASSLGPGGNTIY
TRBJ2-7,TRBD1,TRBV25-1,ASSELGQGQYEQY
TRBJ2-5,TRBD1,TRBV6-6,ASSSQGFGQETQY
TRBJ2-7,NA,TRBV2,ASSNYEQY
TRBJ2-1,NA,TRBV4-1,ASSQEESSYNEQF
TRBJ1-5,NA,TRBV7-8,ASSLERGGNQPQH